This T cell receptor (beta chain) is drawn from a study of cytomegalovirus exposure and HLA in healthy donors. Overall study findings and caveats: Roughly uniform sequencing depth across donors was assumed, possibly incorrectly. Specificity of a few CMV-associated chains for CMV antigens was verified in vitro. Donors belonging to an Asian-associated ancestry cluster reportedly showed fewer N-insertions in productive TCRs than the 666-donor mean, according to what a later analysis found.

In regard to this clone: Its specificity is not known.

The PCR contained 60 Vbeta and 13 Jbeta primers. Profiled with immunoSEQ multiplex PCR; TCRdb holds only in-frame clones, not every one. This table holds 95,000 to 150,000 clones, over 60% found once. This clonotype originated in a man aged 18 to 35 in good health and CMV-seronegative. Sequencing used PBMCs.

In DNA, the CDR3 is TGCAGTGCTAGAGATAGCCGGGGCTACACCTTC. This codes for CSARDSRGYTF. The chain carries TRBV20-1 and TRBJ1-2, with D uncertain. Germline values: CDR1 DFQATT, CDR2 SNEGSKA (reference sequence). Trimming cost V 0 bases and J 8 bases, with 7 bases left between them. The CDR3 runs to 11 residues.